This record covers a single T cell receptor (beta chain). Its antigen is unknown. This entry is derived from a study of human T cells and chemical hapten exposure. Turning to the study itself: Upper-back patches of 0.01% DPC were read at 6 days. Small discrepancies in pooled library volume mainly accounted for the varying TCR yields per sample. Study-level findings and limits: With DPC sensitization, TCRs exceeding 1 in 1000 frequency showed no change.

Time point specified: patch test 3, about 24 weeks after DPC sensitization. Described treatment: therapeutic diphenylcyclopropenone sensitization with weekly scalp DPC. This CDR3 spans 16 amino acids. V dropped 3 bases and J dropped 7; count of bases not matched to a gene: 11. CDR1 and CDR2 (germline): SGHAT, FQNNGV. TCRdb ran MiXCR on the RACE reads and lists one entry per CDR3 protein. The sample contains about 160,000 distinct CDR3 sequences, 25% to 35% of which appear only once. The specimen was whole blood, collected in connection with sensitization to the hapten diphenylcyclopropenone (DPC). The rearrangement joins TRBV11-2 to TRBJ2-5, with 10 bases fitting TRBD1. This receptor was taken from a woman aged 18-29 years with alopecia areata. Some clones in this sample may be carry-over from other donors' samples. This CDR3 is CASSLGTDRGRVTQYF. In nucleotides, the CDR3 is TGTGCCAGCAGCTTGGGAACGGACAGGGGGAGAGTGACCCAGTACTTC.